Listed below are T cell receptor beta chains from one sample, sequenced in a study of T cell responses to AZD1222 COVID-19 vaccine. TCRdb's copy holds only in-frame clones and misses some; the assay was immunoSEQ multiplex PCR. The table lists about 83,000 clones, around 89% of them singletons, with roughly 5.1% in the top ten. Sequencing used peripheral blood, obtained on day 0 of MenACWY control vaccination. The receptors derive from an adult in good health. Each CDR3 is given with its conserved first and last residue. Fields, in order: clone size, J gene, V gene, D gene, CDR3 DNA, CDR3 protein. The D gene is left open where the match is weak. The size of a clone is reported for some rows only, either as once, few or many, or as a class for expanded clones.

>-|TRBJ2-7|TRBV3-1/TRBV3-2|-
TGTGCCAGCAGCCGAGACAACTACGAGCAGTACTTC
CASSRDNYEQYF
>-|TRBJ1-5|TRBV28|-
TGTGCCAGCAGTTGGGCGGGGGGTAGCAATCAGCCCCAGCATTTT
CASSWAGGSNQPQHF
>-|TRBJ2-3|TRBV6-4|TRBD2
TGTGCCAGCAGAGACAGCGGGGCTAGCACAGATACGCAGTATTTT
CASRDSGASTDTQYF
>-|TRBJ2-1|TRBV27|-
TGTGCCAGCAGTGTCTTAAGTTTCGACAGGGGAGGGAATGAGCAGTTCTTC
CASSVLSFDRGGNEQFF
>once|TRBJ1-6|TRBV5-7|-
TGTGCCAGCAGGGTTACGGTTTATAATTCACCCCTCCACTTT
CASRVTVYNSPLHF
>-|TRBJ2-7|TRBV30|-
TGTGCCTGGAGTGCAGGACAGTACGAGCAGTACTTC
CAWSAGQYEQYF
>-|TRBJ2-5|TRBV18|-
TGTGCCAGCTCACCGGGGGTTGACAGGTGGGAGACCCAGTACTTC
CASSPGVDRWETQYF
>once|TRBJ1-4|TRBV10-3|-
TGTGCCACCCACGGGGTGGGCAATGAAAAACTGTTTTTT
CATHGVGNEKLFF
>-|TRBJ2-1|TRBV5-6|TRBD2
TGTGCCAGCAGCCATAGCGGGTCCCCTTACAATGAGCAGTTCTTC
CASSHSGSPYNEQFF
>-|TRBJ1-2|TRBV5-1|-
TGCGCCAGCAGCCCGGACGGGGGCTATGGCTACACCTTC
CASSPDGGYGYTF
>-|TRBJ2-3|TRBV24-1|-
TGTGCCACCAGTGATGGGGGGACAGTAAGCACAGATACGCAGTATTTT
CATSDGGTVSTDTQYF
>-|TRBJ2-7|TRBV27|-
TGTGCCAGCAGGCCCTCAGACAGCCCCGGGGGCGAGCAGTACTTC
CASRPSDSPGGEQYF
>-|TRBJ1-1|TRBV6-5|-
TGTGCCAGCAGTTACTCGGGGATGAACACTGAAGCTTTCTTT
CASSYSGMNTEAFF
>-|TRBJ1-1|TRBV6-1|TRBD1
TGTGCCAGCAGTGAACGCAGGGGGATGGGGCGCACTGAAGCTTTCTTT
CASSERRGMGRTEAFF
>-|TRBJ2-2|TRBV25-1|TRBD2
TGTGCCAGCAGTGAAGGGGGGGGAGCGAACACCGGGGAGCTGTTTTTT
CASSEGGGANTGELFF
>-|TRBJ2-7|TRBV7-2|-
TGTGCCAGCAGCTTACAGGCAGGGTACTACGAGCAGTACTTC
CASSLQAGYYEQYF
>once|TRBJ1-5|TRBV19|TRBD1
TGTGCCAGTAGTATAGAGACAGGGGCAAATCAGCCCCAGCATTTT
CASSIETGANQPQHF
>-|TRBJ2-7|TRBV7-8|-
TGTGCCAGCAACGGGTTGGGGGGCTACAACGAGCAGTACTTC
CASNGLGGYNEQYF
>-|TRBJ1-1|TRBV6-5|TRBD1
TGTGCCAGCAGTTACAGGGCAGGGGGATGGAACACTGAAGCTTTCTTT
CASSYRAGGWNTEAFF
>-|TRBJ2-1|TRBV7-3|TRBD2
TGTGCCAGCAGCTTATCTAGCGGGGGAGTCTTCAATGAGCAGTTCTTC
CASSLSSGGVFNEQFF
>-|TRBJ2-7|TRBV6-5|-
TGTGCCAGCAGAGGCTCATTCCGGGAGAACTACGAGCAGTACTTC
CASRGSFRENYEQYF
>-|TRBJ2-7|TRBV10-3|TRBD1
TGTGCCATCACCGGACAGGTTGGTTTGGAGCAGTACTTC
CAITGQVGLEQYF